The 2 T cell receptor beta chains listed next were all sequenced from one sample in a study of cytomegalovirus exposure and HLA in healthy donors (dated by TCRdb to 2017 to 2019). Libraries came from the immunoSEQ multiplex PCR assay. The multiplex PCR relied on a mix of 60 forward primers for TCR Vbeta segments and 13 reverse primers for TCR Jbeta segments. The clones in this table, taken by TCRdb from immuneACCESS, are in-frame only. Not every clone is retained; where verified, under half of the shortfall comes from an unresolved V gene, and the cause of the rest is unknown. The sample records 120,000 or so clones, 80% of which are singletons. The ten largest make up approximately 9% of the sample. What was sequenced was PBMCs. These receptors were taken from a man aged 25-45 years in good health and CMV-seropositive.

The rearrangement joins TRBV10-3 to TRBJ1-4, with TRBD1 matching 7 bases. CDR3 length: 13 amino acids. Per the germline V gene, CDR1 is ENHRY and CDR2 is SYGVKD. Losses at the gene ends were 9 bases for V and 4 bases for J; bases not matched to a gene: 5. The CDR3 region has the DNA TGTGCCATGGCAGGGGGGCTTAATGAAAAACTGTTTTTT. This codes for CAMAGGLNEKLFF.

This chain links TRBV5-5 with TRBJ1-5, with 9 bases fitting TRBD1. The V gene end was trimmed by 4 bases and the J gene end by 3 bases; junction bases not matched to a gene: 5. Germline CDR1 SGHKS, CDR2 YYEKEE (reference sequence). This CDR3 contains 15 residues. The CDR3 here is CASSAGTGLNQPQHF. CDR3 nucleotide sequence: TGTGCCAGCAGCGCCGGGACAGGGCTCAATCAGCCCCAGCATTTT.